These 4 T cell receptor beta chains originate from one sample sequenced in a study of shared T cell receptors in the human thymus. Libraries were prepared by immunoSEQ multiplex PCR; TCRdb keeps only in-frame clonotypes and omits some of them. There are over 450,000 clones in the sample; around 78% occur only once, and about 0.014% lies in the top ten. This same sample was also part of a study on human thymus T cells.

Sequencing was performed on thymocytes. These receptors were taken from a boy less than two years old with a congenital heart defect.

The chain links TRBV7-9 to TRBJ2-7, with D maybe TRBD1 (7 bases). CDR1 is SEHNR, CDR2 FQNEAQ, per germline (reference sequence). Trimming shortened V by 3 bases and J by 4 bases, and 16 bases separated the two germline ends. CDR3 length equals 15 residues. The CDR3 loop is CASSLWAGGYYEQYF. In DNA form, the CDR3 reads TGTGCCAGCAGCTTGTGGGCAGGGGGGTATTACGAGCAGTACTTC.

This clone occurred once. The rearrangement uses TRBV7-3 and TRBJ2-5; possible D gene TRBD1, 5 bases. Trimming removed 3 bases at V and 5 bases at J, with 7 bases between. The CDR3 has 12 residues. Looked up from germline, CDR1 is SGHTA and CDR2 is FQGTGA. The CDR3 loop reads CASSFPGETQYF. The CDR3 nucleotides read TGTGCCAGCAGCTTTCCAGGGGAGACCCAGTACTTC.

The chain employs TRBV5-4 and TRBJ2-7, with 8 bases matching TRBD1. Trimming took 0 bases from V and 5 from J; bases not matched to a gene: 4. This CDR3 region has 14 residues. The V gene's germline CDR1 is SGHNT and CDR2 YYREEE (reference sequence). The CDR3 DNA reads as TGTGCCAGCAGCTTGGCCGACAGGGGACACGAGCAGTACTTC. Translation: CASSLADRGHEQYF. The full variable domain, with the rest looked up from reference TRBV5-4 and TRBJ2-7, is ETGVTQSPTHLIKTRGQQVTLRCSSQSGHNTVSWYQQALGQGPQFIFQYYREEENGRGNFPPRFSGLQFPNYSSELNVNALELDDSALYLCASSLADRGHEQYFGPGTRLTVT.

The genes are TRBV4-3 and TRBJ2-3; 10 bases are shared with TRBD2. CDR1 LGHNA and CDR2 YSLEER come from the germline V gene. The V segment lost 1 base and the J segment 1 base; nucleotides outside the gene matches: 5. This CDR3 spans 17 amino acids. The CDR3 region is CASSQAPSGRGTDTQYF. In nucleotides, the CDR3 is TGCGCCAGCAGCCAAGCACCGAGCGGGAGGGGCACAGATACGCAGTATTTT.